This TCR beta chain was observed in a study of CD8 T cells in Susac syndrome. Study observations and caveats: The study recognized that the number of individuals in its TCR sequencing and HLA analysis was relatively small.

With respect to this clonotype: Its target is not known.

With random hexamers, 0.5 to 1 ug RNA was reverse transcribed. MiXCR, applied by TCRdb to the immunoSEQ multiplex PCR reads, yields one record per CDR3 protein. Counted here are more than 200,000 distinct CDR3 sequences, 80% to 95% occurring once; the ten biggest clones make up over 0.1%. The study sequenced TCR beta in blood CD8+ and CD4+ T cells. The multiple sclerosis control group consisted of treatment-naive patients whose relapsing-remitting disease, which was either stable or active, fulfilled revised McDonald criteria. Germline CDR1 SGHDT, CDR2 YYEEEE. This CDR3 region has 15 residues. After removal of 2 bases from V and 2 bases from J, the junction contained 7 bases not matched to a gene.

The rearrangement joins TRBV5-6 to TRBJ2-7; TRBD1 matches at 7 bases. This sequence was found in a human donor with multiple sclerosis. The sample comprised CD8+ T cells from PBMCs. The CDR3 DNA reads TGTGCCAGCAGCTTCTACCAGGGGGTTACCTACGAGCAGTACTTC. This encodes CASSFYQGVTYEQYF.